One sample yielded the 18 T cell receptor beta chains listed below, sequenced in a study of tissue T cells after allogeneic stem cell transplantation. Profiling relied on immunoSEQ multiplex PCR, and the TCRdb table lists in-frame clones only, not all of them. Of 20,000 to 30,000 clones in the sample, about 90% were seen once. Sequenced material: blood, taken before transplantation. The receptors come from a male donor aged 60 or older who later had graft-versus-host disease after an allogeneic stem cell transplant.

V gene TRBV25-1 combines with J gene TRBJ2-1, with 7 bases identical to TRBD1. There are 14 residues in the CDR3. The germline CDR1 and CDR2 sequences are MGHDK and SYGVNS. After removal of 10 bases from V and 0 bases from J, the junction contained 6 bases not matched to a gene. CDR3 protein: CATQGTASYNEQFF. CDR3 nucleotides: TGTGCCACCCAAGGGACAGCCTCCTACAATGAGCAGTTCTTC. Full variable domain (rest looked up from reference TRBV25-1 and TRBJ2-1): EADIYQTPRYLVIGTGKKITLECSQTMGHDKMYWYQQDPGMELHLIHYSYGVNSTEKGDLSSESTVSRIRTEHFPLTLESARPSHTSQYLCATQGTASYNEQFFGPGTRLTVL.

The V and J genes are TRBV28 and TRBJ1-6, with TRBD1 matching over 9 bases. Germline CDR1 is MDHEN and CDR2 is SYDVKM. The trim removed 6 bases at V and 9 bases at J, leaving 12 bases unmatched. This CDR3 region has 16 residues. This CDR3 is CASRDRGVRSSSPLHF. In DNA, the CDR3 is TGTGCCAGCAGGGACAGGGGAGTCAGGTCAAGTTCACCCCTCCACTTT.

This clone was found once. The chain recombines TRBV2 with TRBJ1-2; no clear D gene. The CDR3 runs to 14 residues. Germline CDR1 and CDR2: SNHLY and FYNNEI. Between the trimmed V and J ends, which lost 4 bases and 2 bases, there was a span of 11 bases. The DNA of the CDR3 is TGTGCCAGCAGTGGTTTGACGGTGAACTATGGCTACACCTTC. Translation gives CASSGLTVNYGYTF.

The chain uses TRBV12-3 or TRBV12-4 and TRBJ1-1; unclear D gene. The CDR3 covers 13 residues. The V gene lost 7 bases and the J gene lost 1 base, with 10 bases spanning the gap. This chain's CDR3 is CASTNLGNTEAFF. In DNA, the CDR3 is TGTGCCAGCACCAACCTGGGGAACACTGAAGCTTTCTTT.

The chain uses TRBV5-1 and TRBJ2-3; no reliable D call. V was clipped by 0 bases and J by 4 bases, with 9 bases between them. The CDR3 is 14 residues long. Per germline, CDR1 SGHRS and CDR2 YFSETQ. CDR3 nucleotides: TGCGCCAGCAGCTTGGGCATGGTGGCAGATACGCAGTATTTT. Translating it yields CASSLGMVADTQYF.

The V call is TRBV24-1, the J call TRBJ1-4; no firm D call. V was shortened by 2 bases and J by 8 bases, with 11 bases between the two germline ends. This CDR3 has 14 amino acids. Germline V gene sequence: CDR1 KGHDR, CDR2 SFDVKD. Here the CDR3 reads CATSDSGVEEKLFF. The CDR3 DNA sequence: TGTGCCACCAGTGATTCTGGGGTAGAAGAAAAACTGTTTTTT.

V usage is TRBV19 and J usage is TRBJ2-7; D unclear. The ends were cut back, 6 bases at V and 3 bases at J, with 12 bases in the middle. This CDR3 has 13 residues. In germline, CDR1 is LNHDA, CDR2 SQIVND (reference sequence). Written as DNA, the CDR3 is TGTGCCAGTAGCCCTGACGGGTACTACGAGCAGTACTTC. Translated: CASSPDGYYEQYF.

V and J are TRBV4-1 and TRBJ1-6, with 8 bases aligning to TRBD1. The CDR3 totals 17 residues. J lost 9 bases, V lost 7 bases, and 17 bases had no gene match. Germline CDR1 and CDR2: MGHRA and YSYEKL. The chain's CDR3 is CASNPWGQEPSRSPLHF. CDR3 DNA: TGCGCCAGCAACCCCTGGGGACAGGAGCCCTCACGTTCACCCCTCCACTTT.

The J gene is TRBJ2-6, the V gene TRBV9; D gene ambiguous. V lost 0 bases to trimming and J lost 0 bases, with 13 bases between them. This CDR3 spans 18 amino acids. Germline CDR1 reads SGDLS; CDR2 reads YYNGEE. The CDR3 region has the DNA TGTGCCAGCAGCGTAGGGAGCGACTTTAGCTCTGGGGCCAACGTCCTGACTTTC. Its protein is CASSVGSDFSSGANVLTF.

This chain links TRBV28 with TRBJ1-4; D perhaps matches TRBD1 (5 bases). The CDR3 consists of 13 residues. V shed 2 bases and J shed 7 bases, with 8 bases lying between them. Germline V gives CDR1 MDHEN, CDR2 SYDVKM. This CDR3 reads CASSLGRVEKLFF. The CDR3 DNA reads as TGTGCCAGCAGTTTAGGCAGGGTTGAAAAACTGTTTTTT.

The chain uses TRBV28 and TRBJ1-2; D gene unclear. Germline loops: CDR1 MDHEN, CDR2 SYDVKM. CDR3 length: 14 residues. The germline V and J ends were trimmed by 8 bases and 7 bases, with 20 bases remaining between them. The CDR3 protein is CASLVHGLKGGYTF. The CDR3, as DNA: TGTGCCAGCTTAGTCCACGGGCTCAAGGGTGGCTACACCTTC.

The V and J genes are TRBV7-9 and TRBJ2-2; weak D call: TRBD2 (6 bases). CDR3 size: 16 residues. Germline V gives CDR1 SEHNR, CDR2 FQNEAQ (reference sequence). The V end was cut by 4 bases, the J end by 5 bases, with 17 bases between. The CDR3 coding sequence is TGTGCCAGCAGCTCTAGACTAGGTTCAGCGACCGGGGAGCTGTTTTTT. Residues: CASSSRLGSATGELFF.

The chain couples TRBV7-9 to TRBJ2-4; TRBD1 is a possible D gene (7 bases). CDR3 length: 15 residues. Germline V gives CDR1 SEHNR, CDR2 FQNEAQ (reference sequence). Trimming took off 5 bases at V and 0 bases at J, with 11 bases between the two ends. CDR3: CASSAGQLAKNIQYF. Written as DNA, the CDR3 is TGTGCCAGCAGCGCGGGACAGCTAGCCAAAAACATTCAGTACTTC.

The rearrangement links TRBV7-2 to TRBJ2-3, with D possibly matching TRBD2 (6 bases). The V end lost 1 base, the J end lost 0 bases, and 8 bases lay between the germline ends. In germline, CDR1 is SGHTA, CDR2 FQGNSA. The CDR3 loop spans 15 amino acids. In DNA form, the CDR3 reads TGTGCCAGCAGCTTAGTTGGACTAAGCACAGATACGCAGTATTTT. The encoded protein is CASSLVGLSTDTQYF.

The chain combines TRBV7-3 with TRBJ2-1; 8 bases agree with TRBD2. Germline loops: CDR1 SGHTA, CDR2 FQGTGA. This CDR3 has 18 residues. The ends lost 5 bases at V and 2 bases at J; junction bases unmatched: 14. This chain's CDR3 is CASSRGLARVLTYNEQFF. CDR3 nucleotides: TGTGCCAGCAGCCGCGGACTAGCCCGAGTCTTGACCTACAATGAGCAGTTCTTC.

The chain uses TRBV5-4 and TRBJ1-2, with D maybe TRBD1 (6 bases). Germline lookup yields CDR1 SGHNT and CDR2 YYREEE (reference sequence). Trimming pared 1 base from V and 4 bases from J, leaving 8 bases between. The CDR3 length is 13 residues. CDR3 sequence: CASSLRGLYGYTF. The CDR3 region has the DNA TGTGCCAGCAGCTTGCGGGGGCTCTATGGCTACACCTTC. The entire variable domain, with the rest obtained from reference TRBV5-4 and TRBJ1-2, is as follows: ETGVTQSPTHLIKTRGQQVTLRCSSQSGHNTVSWYQQALGQGPQFIFQYYREEENGRGNFPPRFSGLQFPNYSSELNVNALELDDSALYLCASSLRGLYGYTFGSGTRLTVV.

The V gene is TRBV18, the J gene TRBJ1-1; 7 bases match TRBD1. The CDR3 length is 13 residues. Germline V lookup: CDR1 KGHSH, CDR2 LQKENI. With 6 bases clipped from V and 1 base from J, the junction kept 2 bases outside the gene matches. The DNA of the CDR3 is TGTGCCAGCTCGGGACAGAAGAACACTGAAGCTTTCTTT. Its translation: CASSGQKNTEAFF.

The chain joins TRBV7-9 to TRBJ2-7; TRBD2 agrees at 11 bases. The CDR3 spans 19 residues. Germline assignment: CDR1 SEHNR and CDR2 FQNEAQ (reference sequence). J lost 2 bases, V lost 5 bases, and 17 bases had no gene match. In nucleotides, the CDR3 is TGTGCCAGCAGCCGAGGGCCAGTTGGGACTAGCGGAAAAACCTACGAGCAGTACTTC. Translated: CASSRGPVGTSGKTYEQYF.